This entry features one TCR beta chain sequence. This entry comes from a study of blood T cell repertoires in COVID-19. Study-level background: The cDNA or gDNA used as material had been derived from T cells, B-cell-depleted T cells, or PBMCs.

Germline V gene sequence: CDR1 SGHRS, CDR2 YFSETQ. V was cut by 0 bases and J by 1 base, with 4 bases left in between. This CDR3 region has 13 residues. In the authors' methods: Amplification of reference gene primers provided the estimated nucleated cell counts. Assay used: immunoSEQ multiplex PCR; TCRdb lists only in-frame clones, some missing. That table is the source of V, J and clone size, and D and trimming were worked out from the DNA. The sample has about 92,000 clones; 75% to 90% are singletons. The sequence was collected from a woman aged 80 or over with active or convalescent COVID-19. The sequenced material came from peripheral blood. This chain connects TRBV5-1 to TRBJ1-1; D ambiguous. CDR3 protein: CASSLGGNTEAFF. The CDR3 region has the DNA TGCGCCAGCAGCTTGGGAGGGAACACTGAAGCTTTCTTT.